A single T cell receptor beta chain is shown here with its context. Its specificity is not known. The data originate from a study of beta chain features in type 1 diabetes. Study in general: The study examined around 99,000,000 sorted cells across all samples.

Germline lookup yields CDR1 SGHRS and CDR2 YFSETQ. The V end was cut by 0 bases, the J end by 3 bases, with 15 bases between. There are 16 residues in the CDR3. Whole-study results and caveats: Sequencing the cDNA could make cells with high TCR expression show up more than they should. TCRB repertoires of naive, central memory and Treg cells appeared more similar among patients than among healthy donors.

CD4+ cells of the naive, central memory, regulatory and stem cell-like memory types were sorted via CD45RO/CCR7/CD25/CD127/CD95/CD27. TCRB transcripts that were expressed got sequenced, as all of the isolated RNA had been reverse transcribed. Assay used: immunoSEQ multiplex PCR; TCRdb lists only in-frame clones, some missing. The table lists under 250,000 clones, around 14% of them singletons. The sequenced material came from naive CD4+ T cells from blood. The source of this sequence is a woman in her thirties or forties in good health. The V gene is TRBV5-1, the J gene TRBJ1-1, with D perhaps TRBD1 (6 bases). CDR3 loop: CASSLGQVSRDTEAFF. CDR3 coding DNA: TGCGCCAGCAGCTTGGGACAGGTTTCACGGGACACTGAAGCTTTCTTT.